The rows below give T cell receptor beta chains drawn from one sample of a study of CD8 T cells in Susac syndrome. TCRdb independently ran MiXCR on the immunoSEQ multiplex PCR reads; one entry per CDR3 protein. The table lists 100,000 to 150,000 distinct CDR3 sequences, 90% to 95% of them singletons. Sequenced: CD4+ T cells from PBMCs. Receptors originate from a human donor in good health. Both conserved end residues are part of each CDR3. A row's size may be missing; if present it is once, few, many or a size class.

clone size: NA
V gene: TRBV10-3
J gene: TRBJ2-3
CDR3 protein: CAIRLAGDTQYF

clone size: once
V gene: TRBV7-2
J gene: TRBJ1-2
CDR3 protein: CASRYTGVDGYTF

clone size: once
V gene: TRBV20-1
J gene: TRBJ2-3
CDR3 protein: CSASKRGGTDTQYF

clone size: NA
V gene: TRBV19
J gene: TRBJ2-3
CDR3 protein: CASRDRGFSTDTQYF

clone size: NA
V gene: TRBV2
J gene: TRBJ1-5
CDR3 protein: CASSENSNQPQHF

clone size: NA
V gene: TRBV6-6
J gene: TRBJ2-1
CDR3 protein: CASSTDSPFWQFF

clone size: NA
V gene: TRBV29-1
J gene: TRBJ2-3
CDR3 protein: CSVTRSSGTDTQYF

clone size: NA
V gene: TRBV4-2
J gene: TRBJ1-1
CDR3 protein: CASSQDSDNTEAFF

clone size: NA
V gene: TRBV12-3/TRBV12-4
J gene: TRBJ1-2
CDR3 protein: CASSFTGGAENGYTF

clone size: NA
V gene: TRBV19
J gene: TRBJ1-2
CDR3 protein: CASSTDRGPTTYGYTF

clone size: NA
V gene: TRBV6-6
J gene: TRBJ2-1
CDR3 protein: CASRTAGQTFF

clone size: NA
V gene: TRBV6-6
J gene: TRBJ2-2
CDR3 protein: CASSYSGTNTGELFF

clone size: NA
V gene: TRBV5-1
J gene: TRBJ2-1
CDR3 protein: CASSSVGLGSYNEQFF

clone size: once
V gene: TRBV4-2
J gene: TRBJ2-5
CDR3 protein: CASSPSSGRQETQYF

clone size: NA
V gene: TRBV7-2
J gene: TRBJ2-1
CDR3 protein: CASSFLWGSNEQFF

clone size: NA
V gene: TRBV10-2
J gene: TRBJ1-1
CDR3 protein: CASSDRQGANTEAFF

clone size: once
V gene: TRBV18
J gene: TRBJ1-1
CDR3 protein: CASSRDRLTEAFF

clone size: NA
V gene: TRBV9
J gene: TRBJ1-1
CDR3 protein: CASSVGTGMNTEAFF

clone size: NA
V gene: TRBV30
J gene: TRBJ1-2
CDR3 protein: CAWTWMSERGYTF

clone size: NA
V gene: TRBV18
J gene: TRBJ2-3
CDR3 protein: CASSPIWEKVDTQYF

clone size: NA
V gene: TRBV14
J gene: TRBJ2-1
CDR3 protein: CASSPQFNEQFF

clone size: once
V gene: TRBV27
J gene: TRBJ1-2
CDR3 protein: CASSLGRANYGYTF

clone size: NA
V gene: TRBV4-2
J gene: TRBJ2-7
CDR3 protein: CASSQELAGVTYEQYF

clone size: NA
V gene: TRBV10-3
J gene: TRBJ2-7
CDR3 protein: CAIRSRDISYEQYF

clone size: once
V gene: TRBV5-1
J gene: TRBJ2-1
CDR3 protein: CASSPLTSGTYNEQFF

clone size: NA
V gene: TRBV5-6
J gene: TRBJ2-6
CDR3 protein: CASSSQTGANVLTF

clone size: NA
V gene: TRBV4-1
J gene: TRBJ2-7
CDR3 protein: CASSLTGTGPYEQYF

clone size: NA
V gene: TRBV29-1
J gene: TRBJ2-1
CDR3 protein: CSAIGQNSYNEQFF

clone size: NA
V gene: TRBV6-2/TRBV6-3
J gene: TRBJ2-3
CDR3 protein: CASLRVGAADTQYF

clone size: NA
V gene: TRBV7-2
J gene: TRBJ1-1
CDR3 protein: CASSLAGPRNTEAFF

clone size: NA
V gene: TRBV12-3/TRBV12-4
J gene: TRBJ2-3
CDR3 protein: CASSLGEQGDTQYF

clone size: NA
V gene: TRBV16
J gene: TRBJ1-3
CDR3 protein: CASSRRQGEPGNTIYF

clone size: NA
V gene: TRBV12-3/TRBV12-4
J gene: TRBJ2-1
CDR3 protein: CASSAGFLEQFF

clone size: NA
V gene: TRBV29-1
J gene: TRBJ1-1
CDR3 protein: CSVDGDTVEAFF

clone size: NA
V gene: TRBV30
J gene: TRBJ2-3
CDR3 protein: CAWIASGGTDTQYF

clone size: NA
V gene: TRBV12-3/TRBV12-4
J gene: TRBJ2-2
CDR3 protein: CASRPRGGLGTGELFF

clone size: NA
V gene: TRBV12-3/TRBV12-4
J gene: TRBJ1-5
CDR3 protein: CASNTGGNQPQHF

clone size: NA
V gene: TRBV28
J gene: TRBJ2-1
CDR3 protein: CASSDLTSGNGNEQFF

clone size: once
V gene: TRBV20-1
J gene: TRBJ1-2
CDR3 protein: CSLLGGYGYTF

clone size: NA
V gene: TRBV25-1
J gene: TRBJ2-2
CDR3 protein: CASTNGRRVNTGELFF

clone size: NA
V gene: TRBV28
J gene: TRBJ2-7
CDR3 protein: CASSPSGTGRDEQYF

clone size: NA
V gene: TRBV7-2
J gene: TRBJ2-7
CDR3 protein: CASSFPGPYEQYF

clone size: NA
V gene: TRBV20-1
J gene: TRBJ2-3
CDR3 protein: CSARDSAGTDTQYF

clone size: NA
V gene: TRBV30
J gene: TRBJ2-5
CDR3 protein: CAWSKRGQETQYF

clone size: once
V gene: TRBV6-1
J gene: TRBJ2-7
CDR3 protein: CASSRGLAEPPYEQYF

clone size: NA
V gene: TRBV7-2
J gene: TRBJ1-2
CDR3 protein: CASSLPGQHYGYTF

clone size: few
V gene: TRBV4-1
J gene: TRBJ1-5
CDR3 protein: CASSQGLGQGRQPQHF

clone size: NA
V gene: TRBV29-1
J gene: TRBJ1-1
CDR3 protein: CSVGGGWNTEAFF

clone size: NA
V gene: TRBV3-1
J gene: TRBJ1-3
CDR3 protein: CASSLPGPLENTIYF

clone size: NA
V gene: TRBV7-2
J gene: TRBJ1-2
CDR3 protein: CASSLQKNSDYGYTF

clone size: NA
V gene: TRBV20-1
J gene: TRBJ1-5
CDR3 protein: CSARPTDLPSGQPQHF

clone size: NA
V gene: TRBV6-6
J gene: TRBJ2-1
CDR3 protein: CASSYDGRDNEQFF

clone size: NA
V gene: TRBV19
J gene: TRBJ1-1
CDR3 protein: CASKALRDRGQDTEAFF

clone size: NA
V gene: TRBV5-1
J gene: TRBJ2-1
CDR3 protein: CASSTGGSYNEQFF

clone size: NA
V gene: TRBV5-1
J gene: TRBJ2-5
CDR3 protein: CASSRTSSQETQYF